Given below is one T cell receptor (beta chain) in context. Produced via immunoSEQ multiplex PCR; TCRdb's table is partial and in-frame only. This sample has about 390,000 clones, with approximately 87% found just once. The CDR3 runs to 15 residues. The V end was cut by 5 bases, the J end by 0 bases, with 11 bases between. Germline CDR1 and CDR2: SGHTA and FQGNSA. The record originates from a study of blood T cell repertoires in COVID-19. Participants, roughly 18 to 100 years old, spanned under 25 US areas. This rearrangement joins TRBV7-2 to TRBJ1-5; the D gene is possibly TRBD1 (5 bases). The source is a woman between 50 and 59 years old who had recovered from COVID-19. Sequencing was done on a sample of PBMCs or T cells enriched from blood (not recorded which). Here the CDR3 reads CASSIAGLSNQPQHF. The DNA for the CDR3 is TGTGCCAGCAGCATTGCGGGGCTTAGCAATCAGCCCCAGCATTTT.